The 2 T cell receptor beta chains reported below all come from one sample, sequenced in a study of control samples from healthy donors and cancer patients. Clones were read by immunoSEQ multiplex PCR, and TCRdb kept only the in-frame ones, dropping some. In the table there are 40,000 or so clones, around 82% of which are singletons. The sequenced material came from PBMCs. All receptors derive from a woman aged 60-75 years with lung cancer.

CDR3 sequence (DNA): TGTGCCAGCAGCCGGGGACTCCTTGACTACGAGCAGTACTTC. Translated, it gives CASSRGLLDYEQYF. The V gene is TRBV6-5, the J gene TRBJ2-7, with a weak D call TRBD2 (6 bases). Trimming stripped 6 bases from V and 3 bases from J, with 15 bases between. The CDR3 runs 14 residues. The germline V gene has CDR1 MNHEY and CDR2 SVGAGI.

The chain is built from TRBV7-9 and TRBJ2-5; D could derive from TRBD1 or TRBD2 (5 bases each). Germline CDR1 and CDR2: SEHNR and FQNEAQ (reference sequence). V was cut by 11 bases and J by 4 bases, with 5 bases left in between. The CDR3 covers 9 residues. CDR3 sequence reads: CAGGETQYF. CDR3 bases: TGTGCCGGGGGAGAGACCCAGTACTTC.